A few counts support the clone carrying this T cell receptor beta chain. The data stem from a study of blood T cell repertoires in COVID-19. For the study at large: Acute-phase and convalescent COVID-19 samples originated in the United States, Italy and Spain. From T cells, B-cell-depleted T cells, or PBMCs came the material, which was cDNA or gDNA.

The CDR3 has 14 amino acids. Germline loops: CDR1 ENHRY, CDR2 SYGVKD. V lost 7 bases, J lost 6 bases, and 19 bases lay in between. As handled by the study authors: Cell counts per sample came from amplifying reference gene primers. Measured with immunoSEQ multiplex PCR; TCRdb has only the in-frame clones, and not every one. V and J calls and clone size are as listed in that table; D and trimming were resolved from the DNA. The data contain 50,000 to 60,000 clones, 90% to 95% of them singletons. This rearrangement joins TRBV10-3 to TRBJ2-7; the D is unclear. The TCR sequence derives from an elderly woman with acute or convalescent COVID-19. The specimen sequenced was peripheral blood. The CDR3 loop reads CAITTEGRSTEQYF. DNA of the CDR3: TGTGCCATCACCACCGAAGGCAGGTCAACCGAGCAGTACTTC.